This T cell receptor beta chain was documented in a study of PD-1 blockade in classical Hodgkin lymphoma. Study-wide results and caveats: Baseline diversity resembling that of newly diagnosed patients was seen in complete responders. Individuals who commenced nivolumab within less than 1 year of ASCT were excluded.

The CDR3 totals 14 residues. Per germline, CDR1 MRHNA and CDR2 SNTAGT. V lost 4 bases, J lost 0 bases, and 6 bases lay in between. Repertoires were generated with immunoSEQ multiplex PCR, while TCRdb's copy carries only in-frame clones and drops some. The sample records around 99,000 clones, about four fifths being singletons. A remark on this clone: The antigen is unknown.

After autologous stem cell transplantation all patients relapsed, and prior brentuximab vedotin exposure differed between cohorts. Progressive disease, partial response or complete response was each patient's best response. This specimen consisted of peripheral blood mononuclear cells (PBMCs), obtained before the second cycle of nivolumab. J is TRBJ2-2 and V is TRBV6-4; D is uncertain. This clonotype originated in a human donor with classical Hodgkin lymphoma. CDR3 bases: TGTGCCAGCAGTGTAGGGCCGAACACCGGGGAGCTGTTTTTT. Translation: CASSVGPNTGELFF.